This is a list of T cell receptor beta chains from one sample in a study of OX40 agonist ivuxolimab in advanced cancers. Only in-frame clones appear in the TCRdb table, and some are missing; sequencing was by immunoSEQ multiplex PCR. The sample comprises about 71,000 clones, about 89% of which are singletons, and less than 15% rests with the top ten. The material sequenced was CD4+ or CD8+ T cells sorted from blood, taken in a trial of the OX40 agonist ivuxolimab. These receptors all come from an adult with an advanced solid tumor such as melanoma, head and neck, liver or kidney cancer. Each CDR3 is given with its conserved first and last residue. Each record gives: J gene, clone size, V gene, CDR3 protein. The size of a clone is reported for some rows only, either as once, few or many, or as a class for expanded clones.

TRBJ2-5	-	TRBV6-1	CASSEEDRETETQYF
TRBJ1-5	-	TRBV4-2	CASSHQKDSVDQPQHF
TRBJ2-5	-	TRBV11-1	CASSPTDQETQYF
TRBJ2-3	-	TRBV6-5	CASSYTGPGLGTQYF
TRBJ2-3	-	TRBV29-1	CSVEVGGSTDTQYF
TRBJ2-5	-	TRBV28	CASLGDQETQYF
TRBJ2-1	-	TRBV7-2	CASSLQTEVDEQFF
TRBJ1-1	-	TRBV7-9	CASSLGSWTEAFF
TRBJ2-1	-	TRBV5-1	CASSTGTSGLYNEQFF
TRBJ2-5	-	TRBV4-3	CASSQGREGRWTQYF
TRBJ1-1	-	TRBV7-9	CASRPQGAANTEAFF
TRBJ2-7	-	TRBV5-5	CASSLGGNPYEQYF
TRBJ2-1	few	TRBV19	CASSIGSSYNEQFF
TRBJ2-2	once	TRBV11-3	CASSLPFGGNTGELFF
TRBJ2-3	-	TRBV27	CASSLLSGAGSTDTQYF
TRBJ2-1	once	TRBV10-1	CASSEMSSYNEQFF
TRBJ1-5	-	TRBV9	CASAGDSNQPQHF
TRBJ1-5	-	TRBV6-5	CASSPGGSNQPQHF
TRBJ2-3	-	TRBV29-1	CSVMGAPGNKDTQYF
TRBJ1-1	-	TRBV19	CASSIGGNTEAFF
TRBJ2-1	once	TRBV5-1	CASSWDPVAYEQFF
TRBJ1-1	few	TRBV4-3	CASSRLTGRHTEAFF
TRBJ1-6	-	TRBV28	CASSLGQGNSPLHF
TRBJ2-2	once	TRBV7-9	CASYRGDLPGELFF
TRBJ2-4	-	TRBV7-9	CASSPEDLDIQYF
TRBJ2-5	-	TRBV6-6	CASSQGETQYF
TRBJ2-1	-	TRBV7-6	CASSLAWASAYNEQFF
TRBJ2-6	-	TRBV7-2	CAVTSGIIFSGANVLTF
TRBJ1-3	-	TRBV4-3	CASSQAGGGASGNTIYF
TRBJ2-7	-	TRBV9	CASSVLSGGKEQYF
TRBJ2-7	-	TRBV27	CASSLSSGRAFNEQYF
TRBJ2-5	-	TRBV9	CASSPRPPSAEETQYF
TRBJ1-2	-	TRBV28	CASRSGAGGLNFNYGYTF
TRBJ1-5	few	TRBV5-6	CASSSNGGNQPQHF
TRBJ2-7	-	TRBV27	CASAAGGEQYF
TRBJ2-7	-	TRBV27	CASSQTYTYEQYF
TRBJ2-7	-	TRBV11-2	CASSPGTAAYEQYF
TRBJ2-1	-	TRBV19	CASSRGLAGDEQFF
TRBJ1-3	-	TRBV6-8	CASSPVDRFPGNTIYF
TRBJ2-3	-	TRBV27	CASSLAGGPGDTQYF
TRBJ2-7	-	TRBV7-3	CASSLVTGRAHEQYF
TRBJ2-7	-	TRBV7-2	CASSTSTGSEQYF